This T cell receptor beta chain was profiled in a study of blood T cells in healthy people across ages. The authors isolated at least 6.5 million PBMCs per sample. CDR1 and CDR2 from the germline V gene are SQVTM and ANQGSEA. CDR3 length equals 14 residues. V lost 3 bases and J 11 bases, leaving 22 bases between the germline ends. The authors ran a second PCR of about 6 to 11 cycles using a sample-barcoded 5' primer and a J-beta primer mix. Using its own MiXCR run on the 5' RACE reads, TCRdb lists one record per CDR3 protein. This table holds 1,800,000 or so distinct CDR3 sequences, about 39% found once. For this clonotype: Its specificity is not known.

Study-level findings and limits: Naive CD4+ cells and diversity were both higher in long-lived donors than in aged donors. Estimates based on one million T cells were treated as lower bounds.

The source of this sequence is a human donor in good health. This chain links TRBV29-1 with TRBJ1-2; the D is unclear. Material: blood. The CDR3 coding sequence is TGCAGCGTTGAGACTTCTGGCTCGGGCTTCGGATACACCTTC. Its translation: CSVETSGSGFGYTF.